Below are 16 T cell receptor beta chains sequenced from a single sample in a study of T-cell memory formation after mild COVID-19. TCRdb redid the calling of the 5' RACE reads with MiXCR, one entry per CDR3 protein. The sample carries about 110,000 distinct CDR3 sequences, about a sixth recorded once. Sequencing input: PBMCs or a T cell subset sorted from them (not recorded which). The receptors were gathered from an adult woman who had mild COVID-19 (a few samples of this study predate the infection). Cell type and time point are not known.

The chain recombines TRBV5-1 with TRBJ1-2; D is perhaps TRBD1 (6 bases). Germline V gene data show CDR1 as SGHRS and CDR2 as YFSETQ. The CDR3 extends over 14 amino acids. Trimming removed 0 bases at V and 2 bases at J, with 8 bases between. CDR3 in amino acids: CASSLEQGNYGYTF. The CDR3 nucleotides are TGCGCCAGCAGCTTGGAGCAGGGGAACTATGGCTACACCTTC. The complete variable domain, with remaining parts taken from reference TRBV5-1 and TRBJ1-2, reads KAGVTQTPRYLIKTRGQQVTLSCSPISGHRSVSWYQQTPGQGLQFLFEYFSETQRNKGNFPGRFSGRQFSNSRSEMNVSTLELGDSALYLCASSLEQGNYGYTFGSGTRLTVV.

This clonotype was seen a handful of times. The CDR3 spells CASSYSDRETEAFF. For the CDR3, the DNA is TGTGCCAGCAGTTACTCCGACAGGGAAACTGAAGCTTTCTTT. This chain joins TRBV6-2 or TRBV6-3 and TRBJ1-1, with 7 bases aligning to TRBD1. Trimming removed 0 bases from V and 5 bases from J; junction bases left unmatched: 3. This CDR3 contains 14 residues. CDR1 is MNHEY, CDR2 SVGEGT, per germline.

The genes are TRBV27 and TRBJ1-2, with D perhaps matching TRBD1 (6 bases). The V end was cut by 5 bases, the J end by 5 bases, with 24 bases between. CDR3 size: 17 residues. CDR1 is MNHEY, CDR2 SMNVEV, per germline (reference sequence). The CDR3 sequence is CASSTVGGQSWLYGYTF. The CDR3 bases are TGTGCCAGCAGTACAGTAGGGGGGCAGAGCTGGCTTTATGGCTACACCTTC.

The chain is built from TRBV7-2 and TRBJ2-7, with D maybe TRBD2 (6 bases). V was cut by 5 bases and J by 3 bases, with 11 bases left in between. The germline CDR1 and CDR2 sequences are SGHTA and FQGNSA. This CDR3 spans 13 amino acids. The CDR3 bases are TGTGCCAGCAGCCGCCCCGGGAGCTACGAGCAGTACTTC. Amino acid sequence: CASSRPGSYEQYF.

The chain uses TRBV20-1 and TRBJ2-7, with D unclear. Germline loops: CDR1 DFQATT, CDR2 SNEGSKA (reference sequence). The V gene lost 1 base and the J gene lost 3 bases, with 16 bases spanning the gap. The CDR3 extends over 15 amino acids. The CDR3 coding sequence is TGCAGTGCTAGAGTCTTTAGACTGGGAATCTACGAGCAGTACTTC. Encoded protein: CSARVFRLGIYEQYF.

This clonotype was seen only a few times. This rearrangement joins TRBV14 to TRBJ1-2; a possible D gene is TRBD1 (5 bases). The ends were cut back, 0 bases at V and 4 bases at J, with 15 bases in the middle. This CDR3 comprises 16 residues. CDR1 is SGHDN and CDR2 is FVKESK in the germline V gene. CDR3 DNA sequence: TGTGCCAGCAGCCAAGATCCGGGGGTTCTCTCCTATGGCTACACCTTC. This translates into CASSQDPGVLSYGYTF.

The chain has TRBV4-1 and TRBJ2-1, with D possibly being TRBD2 (6 bases). The V end lost 3 bases, the J end lost 7 bases, and 10 bases lay between the germline ends. Germline V CDR1 and CDR2: MGHRA, YSYEKL. This CDR3 region has 13 residues. The CDR3 coding sequence is TGCGCCAGCAGCCAGGCGGGAATTAATGAGCAGTTCTTC. It translates to CASSQAGINEQFF.

The chain carries TRBV9 and TRBJ2-7; D is uncertain. Germline assignment: CDR1 SGDLS and CDR2 YYNGEE. The CDR3 length is 16 residues. Trimming cost V 5 bases and J 1 base, with 19 bases left between them. The CDR3 DNA is TGTGCCAGCAGTAAAAACCAGGTTAACCCATCCTACGAGCAGTACTTC. It is translated as CASSKNQVNPSYEQYF. Looking up the rest from reference TRBV9 and TRBJ2-7 gives the full variable domain: DSGVTQTPKHLITATGQRVTLRCSPRSGDLSVYWYQQSLDQGLQFLIQYYNGEERAKGNILERFSAQQFPDLHSELNLSSLELGDSALYFCASSKNQVNPSYEQYFGPGTRLTVT.

This clonotype was observed a handful of times. The chain combines TRBV12-3 or TRBV12-4 with TRBJ1-1; no clear D. The V end lost 3 bases, the J end lost 4 bases, and 12 bases lay between the germline ends. The CDR3 covers 14 residues. CDR3 DNA sequence: TGTGCCAGCAGTTTTTCCGGGGAGGTCACTGAAGCTTTCTTT. It translates to CASSFSGEVTEAFF.

In this sample, this clonotype turned up a few times. J is TRBJ2-7 and V is TRBV7-9; 11 bases align to TRBD2. The V gene's germline CDR1 is SEHNR and CDR2 FQNEAQ (reference sequence). V was pared by 5 bases and J by 3 bases, with 6 bases of the junction left unmatched. CDR3 size: 15 residues. CDR3 DNA: TGTGCCAGCAGCGGTAGCGGGAGGGCCGACTACGAGCAGTACTTC. Protein sequence: CASSGSGRADYEQYF.

The gene calls are TRBV4-1 and TRBJ2-7, with D hard to call. This CDR3 contains 14 residues. Trimming took 0 bases from V and 3 from J, leaving 9 bases between them. Germline V gene lookup returns CDR1 MGHRA and CDR2 YSYEKL. In DNA, the CDR3 is TGCGCCAGCAGCCAAGAACCGGTGCTCTACGAGCAGTACTTC. It codes for CASSQEPVLYEQYF.

The CDR3 nucleotides read TGTGCCACCAGCAGAGCAATAGACGCGAACACCGGGGAGCTGTTTTTT. Translating it yields CATSRAIDANTGELFF. This rearrangement joins TRBV15 to TRBJ2-2; D is undetermined. Germline CDR1 is LNHNV and CDR2 is YYDKDF (reference sequence). This CDR3 is built from 16 residues. The V and J ends lost 1 base and 0 bases respectively, with 9 bases between them.

This clonotype has more than one count but fewer than ten. V and J are TRBV7-9 and TRBJ1-1; TRBD1 agrees at 7 bases. V lost 5 bases to trimming and J lost 5 bases; unmatched junction nucleotides: 8. This CDR3 spans 14 amino acids. Germline V CDR1 and CDR2: SEHNR, FQNEAQ (reference sequence). The CDR3 DNA sequence: TGTGCCAGCAGCCCCGACAGGGTGGAGACTGAAGCTTTCTTT. This codes for CASSPDRVETEAFF.

This clonotype has just a few counts. This chain joins TRBV5-6 and TRBJ1-1; 8 bases match TRBD1. Per the germline V gene, CDR1 is SGHDT and CDR2 is YYEEEE. The CDR3 consists of 14 residues. V lost 0 bases and J lost 4; bases outside the gene matches: 2. For the CDR3, the DNA is TGTGCCAGCAGCTTGGATGGACAGGGCACTGAAGCTTTCTTT. It is translated as CASSLDGQGTEAFF.

V gene TRBV6-1 combines with J gene TRBJ1-5; 9 bases are shared with TRBD1. The trim removed 1 base at V and 1 base at J, leaving 11 bases unmatched. CDR3 length equals 19 residues. Germline-derived CDR1 and CDR2 are MNHNS and SASEGT. The CDR3 region is CASSEVFVGGQGSNQPQHF. The CDR3 coding sequence is TGTGCCAGCAGTGAAGTATTCGTTGGAGGACAGGGGAGCAATCAGCCCCAGCATTTT.

There are a few counts of this clonotype. The gene calls are TRBV6-5 and TRBJ2-7, with 10 positions matching TRBD1. This CDR3 contains 16 residues. Trimming removed 0 bases from V and 3 bases from J; junction bases left unmatched: 5. Germline loops: CDR1 MNHEY, CDR2 SVGAGI. In DNA, the CDR3 is TGTGCCAGCAGTTACTCGAGGACAGGGGGGAACTACGAGCAGTACTTC. This sequence encodes CASSYSRTGGNYEQYF.